The rows below give T cell receptor beta chains drawn from one sample of a study of post-analysis software for immune sequencing data. TCRdb called the PCR reads again in MiXCR, with one record for every CDR3 protein. Among a few hundred thousand distinct CDR3 sequences, approximately 34% were seen once, and the ten largest hold more than 4%. Sequencing input: blood. These receptors were taken from a girl aged 10 to 17 with multiple sclerosis. CDR3s include the opening cysteine and the closing phenylalanine or tryptophan. The order of the fields is J gene, V gene, CDR3 protein.

TRBJ1-5 | TRBV5-1 | CASSLEGYSNQPQHF
TRBJ1-3 | TRBV29-1 | CSVEGRTGNTIYF
TRBJ1-2 | TRBV30 | CAWSDPRGQSSYGYTF
. | TRBV20-1 | CSAERAASLYEQYF
TRBJ2-5 | TRBV11-2 | CASRFGATQYF
TRBJ2-1 | TRBV20-1 | CSAREGDLRNEQFF
TRBJ1-4 | TRBV25-1 | CASSRVSEKLFF
TRBJ2-1 | TRBV24-1 | CATSGGNEQFF
TRBJ2-7 | TRBV12-3/TRBV12-4 | CASSLQGAGYEQYF
TRBJ2-1 | TRBV5-1 | CASSLVGGWGLTGADYNEQFF
. | TRBV5-1 | CASSLVVGATSGHNEQYF
TRBJ2-5 | TRBV29-1 | CSVARLAGGPSETQYF
TRBJ2-7 | TRBV11-1 | CASSSRGGTGYEQYF
TRBJ1-2 | TRBV10-3 | CAISASRGVGHTF
TRBJ2-2 | TRBV7-9 | CASSLTTGPERTGELFF
TRBJ1-4 | TRBV5-5 | CASSRGTAVNEKLFF
TRBJ1-2 | TRBV12-3/TRBV12-4 | CASSRDKGYGYTF
TRBJ2-3 | TRBV6-7 | CASMVAGGGDTQYF
TRBJ2-2 | TRBV7-9 | CASSHKSGSNTGELFF
TRBJ1-2 | TRBV12-3/TRBV12-4 | CASSLSGQGGYTF
TRBJ2-7 | TRBV7-2 | CASSLITDMRGEQYF
TRBJ1-2 | TRBV11-2 | CASSLGDRVGYTF
TRBJ2-1 | TRBV20-1 | CSASAPGGTSGTEGFF
TRBJ2-3 | TRBV4-1 | CASSQDGTGGSTDTQYF
TRBJ2-7 | TRBV7-9 | CASSRALAPYEQYF
. | TRBV6-5 | CASSYSVTIETQYF
TRBJ2-1 | TRBV3-1 | CASSGLAGDREQFF
TRBJ2-1 | TRBV9 | CASSVGSSGVREQFF
TRBJ1-2 | TRBV12-3/TRBV12-4 | CASSPGQGREKGYTF
TRBJ2-1 | TRBV6-5 | CASSYTRDRVETQFF
TRBJ2-3 | TRBV20-1 | CSARKSRDWGRDTQYF
TRBJ2-7 | TRBV28 | CASSLGPGQGSYEQYF
TRBJ1-5 | TRBV12-3/TRBV12-4 | CASSLGVYQPQHF
TRBJ2-7 | TRBV28 | CASSFGPRGSQYEQYF
TRBJ2-1 | TRBV19 | CASSWTGAPNNEQFF
TRBJ1-2 | TRBV29-1 | CSVSGERYGYTF
TRBJ1-4 | TRBV28 | CASSLIRGKLFF
TRBJ1-4 | TRBV3-1 | CASSPGEKLFF
TRBJ1-3 | TRBV10-3 | CAIAQPSDAGNTIYF
TRBJ2-5 | TRBV29-1 | CSVTGTGGLWEQYF
TRBJ2-5 | TRBV5-6 | CVSSSAGGPTETQYF
TRBJ2-1 | TRBV15 | CATSRASSYNEQFF
. | TRBV10-3 | CAIRAGAMAYEQYF
TRBJ2-5 | TRBV20-1 | CSAEDRGRVQETQYF
TRBJ2-1 | TRBV5-1 | CASSLALAGGRSYNEQFF
TRBJ1-6 | TRBV7-9 | CASSSMGGPNSPLHF
TRBJ1-3 | TRBV27 | CASSRKTRNTIYF
TRBJ2-7 | TRBV7-9 | CASSLGYSYEQYF
TRBJ2-5 | TRBV7-9 | CASSSDGTQGTRYF
TRBJ2-5 | TRBV11-2 | CASSLDGLVRGGRLGETQYF
TRBJ2-3 | TRBV20-1 | CRVRDPEGTQYF
TRBJ2-1 | TRBV12-3/TRBV12-4 | CVSSFVHEQFF